Given below is one T cell receptor beta chain in context. Its antigen target is currently unknown. No base qualities exist here, and no much larger clone lies one base off it. This entry belongs to a study of Ad26.COV2.S vaccination and SARS-CoV-2 variants (dated by TCRdb to 2020 to 2022). For context, the study as a whole: Vaccine-arm donors came from COV1001, a multicentre, randomized, double-blind, placebo-controlled phase I-IIa trial of Ad26.COV2.S in healthy adults. Ad26.COV2.S was administered intramuscularly at 5 x 10^10 or 1 x 10^11 viral particles, either as a single shot or as two shots given 56 days apart. TCRbeta repertoire sequencing served as the tool for gauging how specific and how broad the SARS-CoV-2-reactive T cell receptors were following Ad26.COV2.S vaccination. The TCR-sequenced set comprised approximately 30 samples: about 19 Ad26.COV2.S vaccine recipients, 5 placebo recipients and 8 SARS-CoV-2 convalescent individuals. Trial participants were randomized into five groups of five: low-dose or high-dose Ad26.COV2.S given once or twice, or placebo on both occasions. Blinding of investigators to trial group allocation was maintained during experiments and outcome assessment.

V is reduced by 2 bases and J by 9 bases, leaving a spacing of 16 bases between them. The CDR3 measures 14 amino acids from cysteine to phenylalanine. The entry retains the CDR3 DNA only, 42 bases that are in frame from base 1. Taken from the germline V gene (reference sequence), the CDR1 and CDR2 loops are MNHNY and SVGAGI. General conclusions and limits of the study: Spike-specific TCR breadth was higher in Ad26.COV2.S recipients than in placebo recipients (P = 0.0014). The study was not powered to compare responses between vaccine doses or regimens. Substantial breadth of spike-specific CD8+ and CD4+ T cell responses was reported after vaccination. Vaccine and placebo recipients had similar non-spike TCR breadth, a finding consistent with the vaccine containing only spike. The authors noted that the TCR breadth and depth analyses may have underestimated total T cell responses.

The immunoSEQ Assay was used to sequence TCRbeta CDR3 regions. After extraction, genomic DNA underwent amplification by bias-controlled multiplex PCR, followed by high-throughput sequencing. As for how the authors treated the data: To quantify the absolute abundance of every unique TCRbeta CDR3 region, sequences were collapsed and filtered. T cell fraction was estimated by normalizing TCRbeta template counts to usable DNA, which was measured by amplifying reference genes present in all nucleated cells. Repertoire TCRs were annotated as SARS-CoV-2-specific when V gene, CDR3 amino acid sequence and J gene were exactly matched to a known reactive TCR set. The reference SARS-CoV-2 TCR set was obtained from MIRA and was filtered for enrichment in COVID-19-positive ImmuneCODE repertoires, whereby public or cross-reactive TCRs were removed. Based on the MIRA antigens, annotated TCRs were further analysed at the level of specific ORF or position within ORF. Breadth was defined as the number of annotated unique rearrangements divided by the total number of unique productive rearrangements, and depth was defined as the summed frequency of the annotated unique rearrangements. Group comparisons of TCR breadth used two-sided Wilcoxon rank-sum tests. Entries here come from immuneACCESS through TCRdb and include only in-frame sequences with V and J called. Some clones fail to appear in such tables; in the studies checked, an unresolved V gene covers under half of the shortfall, and the cause of the remainder is unknown. D and trimming were read from the DNA, whereas the V and J calls and clone size are those reported in that table. The sample table contains some 480,000 clones; only one count was recorded for 87% of them. Of the sample, roughly 13% falls within the top ten clones.

What the treatment or condition label conveys for this sample: 15 to 20 received Ad26.COV2.S at low or high dose, single or two shots; several received placebo; per-sample allocation not given. Repertoires of vaccine and placebo recipients were sequenced from samples taken on day 63 after the first injection. Cohort 1b enrolled some 25 adults aged 18-55 years at a single site in Boston, USA, between 29 July and 7 August 2020. Ad26.COV2.S was a replication-incompetent adenovirus type 26 vector expressing a prefusion-stabilized SARS-CoV-2 spike protein from the original Wuhan strain. The TCR comes from a person between 18 and 65 years old who received the Ad26.COV2.S COVID-19 vaccine or a placebo. Rearrangement joined TRBV6-6 to TRBJ1-1, with no confidently assigned D gene. Specimen: peripheral blood, collected in a trial of Ad26.COV2.S vaccine versus placebo. Here is the DNA: TGTGCCAGCAGTTACCCCCGAATAGAGGGTAAAGCTTTCTTT. Its protein product is CASSYPRIEGKAFF.